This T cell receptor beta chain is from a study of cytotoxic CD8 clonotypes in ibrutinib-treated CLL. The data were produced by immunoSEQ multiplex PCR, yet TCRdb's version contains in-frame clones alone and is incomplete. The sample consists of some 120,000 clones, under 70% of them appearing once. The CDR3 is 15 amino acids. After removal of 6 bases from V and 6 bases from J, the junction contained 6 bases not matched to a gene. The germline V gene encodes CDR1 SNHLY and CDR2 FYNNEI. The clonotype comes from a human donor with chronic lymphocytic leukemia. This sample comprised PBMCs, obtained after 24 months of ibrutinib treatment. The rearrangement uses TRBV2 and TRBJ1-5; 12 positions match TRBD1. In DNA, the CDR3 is TGTGCCAGCAGCCCCGGGACAGGGGGCGGTCAGCCCCAGCATTTT. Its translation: CASSPGTGGGQPQHF. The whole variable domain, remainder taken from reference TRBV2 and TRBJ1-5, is EPEVTQTPSHQVTQMGQEVILRCVPISNHLYFYWYRQILGQKVEFLVSFYNNEISEKSEIFDDQFSVERPDGSNFTLKIRSTKLEDSAMYFCASSPGTGGGQPQHFGDGTRLSIL.